This T cell receptor (beta chain) stems from a study of cytomegalovirus exposure and HLA in healthy donors (dated by TCRdb to 2015 to 2018). Looking at the study overall: An earlier analysis of around 600 of the donors reported 250 to 300 Gb of sequence data and roughly 110 million unique TCR beta sequences from roughly 180 million T cells. An early release that covered approximately 600 HLA-typed donors contained about 290 gigabases of sequencing data and tens of millions of unique TCR sequences. Of the 350 to 450 genotyped donors, 75% to 85% were placed in the genetic ancestry cluster associated with self-reported Caucasian donors. The study was designed to test whether signatures of past pathogen exposure could be identified by cataloging public T cell receptors. Using immunosequencing, the study profiled T cell repertoires from approximately 700 subjects and related those repertoires to cytomegalovirus serostatus. Besides the first cohort of 666 subjects, a separate validation cohort made up of roughly 130 different subjects was used. To predict cytomegalovirus infection status, the study combined high-throughput TCR immunosequencing, statistical association of individual TCRs with disease status, and machine learning. A later analysis re-examined previously published TCR beta repertoires from roughly 650 donors and added high-resolution HLA genotyping to investigate patterns of TCR occurrence. The later analysis used no new phenotypic data to find candidate immune exposures, relying instead on TCR beta sequences and their occurrence across donors. An earlier analysis of approximately 640 of the donors applied high-throughput TCR beta sequencing to assess whether each TCR beta V gene segment acted as functional or pseudogenic. Donor age, sex, ethnicity and CMV serostatus were compiled together with the repertoire data. Genome-wide SNP genotypes for about 65% of the 666 donors were used in a later genetic analysis, which treated that subset as a discovery cohort. Every discovery cohort repertoire had been produced on one sequencing platform. HLA typing covered class I and class II loci at four-digit resolution. The number of typed donors differed by locus: roughly 629-630 for A, B, C, DRB1 and DQB1; approximately 530 for DQA1; 606 for DPA1; and some 430 for DPB1. Roughly five DR-DQ haplotypes were handled as single units for association and clustering because linkage in the cohort was strong. Across some 400 genotyped donors of the cohort, an average of approximately 240,000 unique TCR beta nucleotide sequences per donor were sequenced, and 15% to 20% of those sequences were non-productive. Broad study findings and their caveats: In this cohort, only TCR beta chains were sequenced, and detectable features were limited by the absence of alpha or paired-chain data. The earlier analysis of about 600 of the donors excluded some 15 rarely observed V segments, including chromosome 9 orphons, because counts were too low. Presence/absence analyses assumed roughly uniform sequencing depth across donors, an assumption that may not hold. When HLA alleles, especially DR and DQ, strongly co-occurred, attributing TCR associations to individual alleles was difficult. At a false discovery rate of 0.05, a later analysis linked about 17,000 TCR beta sequences to specific HLA alleles. Because HLA typing was unavailable for some donors at each locus, only the typed subset was used in association tests. Correlated functional status among segregating V segments might be attributable to linkage disequilibrium, but an unknown experimental factor could not be ruled out. In a later genetic analysis, fewer N-insertions in productive TCRs were reported among donors in an Asian-associated ancestry cluster than the roughly 670-donor mean. Most TCR sequences were observed very rarely across donors, whereas some public TCRs were present in many individuals. Immune exposure information for the cohort was limited to CMV serostatus. In a later analysis, HLA-associated TCR beta chains showed more clonal expansion and lower generation probabilities than non-associated chains that were equally common. A further reported finding was that TCR beta sequences accurately predicted the HLA-A and HLA-B alleles for most subjects in the first cohort. A later analysis found that TCR association rates varied across HLA loci, with DRB1 alleles showing the most associated TCRs and HLA-C alleles the fewest. A later analysis found that most CMV-associated TCR beta chains appeared HLA-restricted, with HLA associations seemingly driven largely by CMV exposure. The classifier was reported to diagnose cytomegalovirus status with high specificity and sensitivity in both the original cohort and the validation cohort. In an earlier analysis of 500 to 650 of the donors, most TCR beta V segments appeared in productive rearrangements about 87% or about 30% of the time, broadly matching IMGT annotations. A later analysis reported that several top co-occurrence clusters appeared linked to parvovirus B19, influenza, CMV and Epstein-Barr virus. It was suggested by the authors that the approach could potentially be generalized to other disease states and immunological phenotypes. A few of the identified cytomegalovirus-associated TCR beta chains were confirmed in vitro to be specific for cytomegalovirus antigens. A total of 150 or so TCR beta chains were listed by the study as associated with cytomegalovirus. V-gene and J-gene trimming of TCR beta chains was associated with a missense DCLRE1C variant in a later genetic analysis, and the association was replicated in an independent cohort. A cluster of highly shared sequence variants was judged likely to represent a technical artifact of the sequencing pipeline. Some IMGT-functional V segments, including TRBV6-2 and TRBV6-3, could not be told apart with the 87-base-pair reads, so those segments were excluded.

The library was prepared using the immunoSEQ multiplex PCR assay. For the multiplex PCR, a mixture combining 60 forward primers for TCR Vbeta segments and 13 reverse primers for TCR Jbeta segments was used. Amplification of the CDR3 region of rearranged TCR beta genes was performed with a multiplex PCR assay on genomic DNA. The Illumina HiSeq System was used to sequence the amplified TCR beta libraries as 87-base-pair reads. The authors' analysis ran thus. In a later analysis, roughly 80 million unique TCR beta chains were counted across the 690 or so repertoires, and approximately 11 million of these chains were shared by at least two donors. A nearest-neighbor algorithm error-corrected the raw reads and collapsed the reads into unique sequences, merging closely related sequences to remove PCR and sequencing errors. To assign V, D and J gene segments, CDR3 sequences were aligned to IMGT reference sequences. For a sequence to be retained, a match of at least six nucleotides to both a V gene segment and a J gene segment was required. Rearrangements were classified as productive when the CDR3 lacked stop codons and remained in frame with V and J, and all other rearrangements were classified as non-productive. CDR3 was defined according to IMGT convention as the region running from the second conserved V-encoded cysteine to the conserved J-encoded phenylalanine. The earlier analysis of around 640 of the donors excluded sequences that lacked an unambiguous match to a single V gene segment. An earlier analysis of some 610 of the donors called V segments functional above 56.7% productive rearrangements and segregating when the between-donor standard deviation exceeded 5%. A statistical classification framework was developed to diagnose cytomegalovirus status using the catalog of TCR beta chain sequences. In a later analysis, TCR nucleotide sequences were compared against IMGT/GENE-DB human TR gene sequences so that V and J genes could be assigned. The TCRdist pipeline was used in a later analysis to assign CDR3 sequences and most-parsimonious VDJ recombination scenarios. In a later analysis, each TCR beta chain was defined by its CDR3 amino acid sequence together with its V-gene family, and reads lacking a unique V-gene family were excluded. In a later analysis, approximately 590 highly shared, low-generation-probability nucleotide sequences were removed to address suspected cross-contamination and a sequencing artifact. A later analysis calculated a clonal expansion index for each public chain from normalized within-repertoire ranks of inferred template counts. Generation probabilities in a later analysis came from a VDJ recombination model fitted to out-of-frame rearrangements, and those results were checked against IGoR. In a later analysis, TCR-TCR, TCR-HLA and TCR-CMV co-occurrence was scored with hypergeometric tests, and a repertoire-size bias correction was applied to TCR pairs. To estimate false discovery rates, a later analysis permuted the HLA or CMV assignments 20 times. In a later analysis, co-occurring TCRs were grouped with DBSCAN, and TCRdist sequence similarity was added when clustering was performed within HLA-allele-positive subsets. Repertoires with fewer than 30,000 or more than 120,000 public chains, plus five repertoires with anomalous nucleotide sharing, were excluded from co-occurrence clustering. In TCRdb, the immuneACCESS table is reduced to in-frame sequences with V and J assigned. These tables do not hold every clone; where another copy was compared, an unresolved V gene accounts for under half, and the others remain unexplained. Clone size and the V and J calls come from that table; the DNA yielded D and trimming. Recorded for this sample are 150,000 to 200,000 clones; about four fifths of them occurred a single time. The biggest ten clones account for approximately 2% of the sample.

In total, around 600 healthy bone marrow donors made up the cohort. At the time of sampling, all cohort members were nominally healthy, though unrecorded immune exposures were likely present. The donor tested CMV seronegative and was one of the 352 seronegative cohort members. Every donor gave a peripheral blood sample, and the peripheral blood mononuclear cells from that sample were used for TCR beta sequencing. Genomic DNA extraction from the blood cell samples was performed with the Qiagen DNeasy Blood Extraction Kit. Based on the germline V gene, the CDR1 and CDR2 sequences are MRHNA and SNTAGT. V and J are trimmed by 5 bases and 4 bases, and the gene matches miss 4 bases of the junction. The CDR3 goes from the cysteine to the phenylalanine over 13 residues. The sequence is cut down to CDR3 DNA, 39 bases in frame from base 1. A note on this clone: Its antigen has not been determined. The input lacks base qualities; no much larger clone sits a single base away.

The sequence was obtained from a woman between 25 and 40 years old in good health and CMV-seronegative. The sequenced material came from PBMCs. The chain was built from TRBV6-4 and TRBJ1-1; 7 junctional bases match TRBD1. In nucleotides, the sequence is TGTGCCAGCAGTCGAGACAGGGCCACTGAAGCTTTCTTT. It is translated as CASSRDRATEAFF.